A selection of T cell receptor beta chains follows, all from one sample in a study of CD8 T cells in Susac syndrome. TCRdb ran MiXCR on the immunoSEQ multiplex PCR reads and lists one entry per CDR3 protein. The sample yields about 120,000 distinct CDR3 sequences, about nine tenths seen once. Sequenced: CD4+ T cells from PBMCs. All receptors come from a human donor in good health. Both conserved end residues are part of each CDR3. The D gene is left open where the match is weak. For some rows the clone size is stated as once, few or many, or as a class when expanded; others skip it.

NA	TRBV24-1	TRBJ2-3	TRBD1	TGTGCCACCAGTGACGGGACAGGGTGGACAGATACGCAGTATTTT	CATSDGTGWTDTQYF
NA	TRBV2	TRBJ2-7	NA	TGTGCCAGCAGCCCTTACGGCGAGCAGTACTTC	CASSPYGEQYF
once	TRBV6-2/TRBV6-3	TRBJ2-5	NA	TGTGCCAGCAGTTACTTGGGAGGACAAGAGACCCAGTACTTC	CASSYLGGQETQYF
once	TRBV29-1	TRBJ1-1	NA	TGCAGCGTTGTATGGATTGGCACTGAAGCTTTCTTT	CSVVWIGTEAFF
NA	TRBV3-1	TRBJ2-1	TRBD2	TGTGCCAGCAGCCTAATAGCGGGGACCTTTTCTAAGCAGTTCTTC	CASSLIAGTFSKQFF
NA	TRBV27	TRBJ1-1	NA	TGTGCCAGCACAAGACAATTCGGAGGGGAAGCTTTCTTT	CASTRQFGGEAFF
NA	TRBV7-2	TRBJ1-2	NA	TGTGCCAGCAGCTTAAATCAGGGGCAGTCCGTTGGCTACACCTTC	CASSLNQGQSVGYTF
NA	TRBV12-3/TRBV12-4	TRBJ2-7	TRBD1	TGTGCCAGCAGTTCCAGGACAGGGACCCTACGGAACGAGCAGTACTTC	CASSSRTGTLRNEQYF
once	TRBV2	TRBJ2-5	TRBD2	TGTGCCAGCAGTGAGGGACTAGCGGAGACCCAGTACTTC	CASSEGLAETQYF
NA	TRBV11-1	TRBJ2-3	NA	TGTGCCAGCAGCTTATCAGGGACTCGCACAGATACGCAGTATTTT	CASSLSGTRTDTQYF
NA	TRBV28	TRBJ1-3	NA	TGTGCCAGCAGTGCGATCAGGAGCTCTGGAAACACCATATATTTT	CASSAIRSSGNTIYF
few	TRBV12-3/TRBV12-4	TRBJ2-7	TRBD2	TGTGCCAGCAGTTTAACTAGCGGGAGGTTTTACGAGCAGTACTTC	CASSLTSGRFYEQYF
NA	TRBV14	TRBJ2-7	NA	TGTGCCAGCAGCCAGGTCCGGGGCTCCTACGAGCAGTACTTC	CASSQVRGSYEQYF
NA	TRBV12-3/TRBV12-4	TRBJ1-5	NA	TGTGCCAGCACCGCAGGTGCGAGCAATCAGCCCCAGCATTTT	CASTAGASNQPQHF
NA	TRBV5-1	TRBJ2-2	NA	TGCGCCAGCAGCTTGGGTGCACACAACACCGGGGAGCTGTTTTTT	CASSLGAHNTGELFF
NA	TRBV2	TRBJ1-1	NA	TGTGCCAGCCTAAACACTGAAGCTTTCTTT	CASLNTEAFF